This record concerns one T cell receptor beta chain sequence. The sample comes from a study of blood T cell repertoires in COVID-19. Germline CDR1 reads SGHNT; CDR2 reads YYREEE (reference sequence). This CDR3 has 16 amino acids. The junction had 7 bases not matched to a gene; V was cut back by 3 bases and J by 3 bases. Here immunoSEQ multiplex PCR was the method, and the copy in TCRdb shows in-frame clones only, minus some. The profile shows more than 200,000 clones, approximately 78% of them singletons. Enrollment of patients from Seattle took place during active infection, with longitudinal follow-up.

The V gene is TRBV5-4, the J gene TRBJ2-2, with TRBD2 identical over 8 bases. The TCR comes from a woman aged 80 or over with COVID-19, enrolled during active disease. What was sequenced was peripheral blood. In DNA, the CDR3 is TGTGCCAGCAGCTCCGTGGGCGGGGGGCACACCGGGGAGCTGTTTTTT. Translation gives CASSSVGGGHTGELFF.